These 18 T cell receptor beta chains originate from one sample sequenced in a study of neoadjuvant anti-PD-1 for oral cavity cancer listed by TCRdb under 2021. Libraries were made using the immunoSEQ multiplex PCR assay. What TCRdb holds here is the immuneACCESS table cut down to in-frame rearrangements. Part of the clones is not present; checked against another copy, under half of the missing clones reflect an unresolved V gene, and the others are unexplained. The sample table shows fewer than 15,000 clones, and about 70% are seen once. Together, the top ten hold about 2.2% of the sample. The time point label for this specimen denotes: before neoadjuvant nivolumab. The material was PBMCs, obtained before nivolumab (anti-PD-1) treatment. The source of these receptors is a person between 35 and 79 years old with oral cavity squamous cell carcinoma.

The CDR3 region is CASSVTSGGTDTQYF. For the CDR3, the DNA is TGCGCCAGCAGTGTGACTAGCGGGGGCACAGATACGCAGTATTTT. The rearrangement joins TRBV10-1 to TRBJ2-3; TRBD2 agrees at 11 bases. The CDR3 is 15 amino acids. J was trimmed by 1 base and V by 4 bases; bases with no gene match: 1. Germline V lookup: CDR1 WNHNN, CDR2 SYGVQD (reference sequence).

About this clone: One end of the junction is discordant with germline, which a read error may explain. The V call is TRBV7-8, the J call TRBJ2-1; no reliable D call. This CDR3 is built from 13 residues. CDR1 is SGHVS and CDR2 is FQNEAQ in the germline V gene. CDR3: CASSLALERPRIF. CDR3 bases: TGTGCCAGCAGCTTAGCTCTCGAGCGCCCCCGGATCTTC.

The CDR3 sequence: CASSHSPGQLYNEQFF. Here the CDR3 DNA reads TGTGCCAGTAGTCATTCCCCGGGACAGCTTTACAATGAGCAGTTCTTC. V is TRBV19 and J is TRBJ2-1; 7 nucleotides align to TRBD1. CDR3 length equals 16 residues. Trimming cost V 5 bases and J 4 bases; bases outside gene matches: 11. Per germline, CDR1 LNHDA and CDR2 SQIVND (reference sequence).

The genes are TRBV29-1 and TRBJ2-1, with D unresolved. Germline values: CDR1 SQVTM, CDR2 ANQGSEA. V was shortened by 4 bases and J by 5 bases, with 6 bases between the two germline ends. The CDR3 has 11 amino acids. This CDR3 reads CSVGSDNEQFF. Here the CDR3 DNA reads TGCAGCGTTGGCTCAGACAATGAGCAGTTCTTC.

The chain carries TRBV6-6 and TRBJ2-7, with a tentative D call TRBD2 (6 bases). V was shortened by 4 bases and J by 8 bases, with 9 bases between the two germline ends. Germline values: CDR1 MNHNY, CDR2 SVGAGI (reference sequence). This CDR3 region has 11 residues. CDR3 sequence: CASSSAGKQYF. CDR3 coding DNA: TGTGCCAGCAGTTCTGCGGGGAAGCAGTACTTC.

The chain carries TRBV11-1 and TRBJ2-2; the D call may be TRBD1 or TRBD2 (5 bases each). Looked up from germline, CDR1 is SGHAT and CDR2 is FQDESV (reference sequence). V gave up 5 bases and J gave up 3 bases, with 13 bases separating them. The CDR3 has 15 residues. The CDR3 loop reads CASSVLGTHTGELFF. The CDR3 DNA reads as TGTGCCAGCAGCGTTCTAGGGACGCACACCGGGGAGCTGTTTTTT. Full variable domain (remainder filled in from reference TRBV11-1 and TRBJ2-2): EAEVAQSPRYKITEKSQAVAFWCDPISGHATLYWYRQILGQGPELLVQFQDESVVDDSQLPKDRFSAERLKGVDSTLKIQPAELGDSAMYLCASSVLGTHTGELFFGEGSRLTVL.

V is TRBV27 and J is TRBJ1-5; 7 bases fit TRBD1. The CDR3 consists of 16 residues. J gave up 2 bases and V 6 bases, and 10 bases lay outside the gene matches. Germline lookup yields CDR1 MNHEY and CDR2 SMNVEV (reference sequence). CDR3: CASSFQGGWGNQPQHF. The CDR3 nucleotides read TGTGCCAGCAGCTTCCAGGGGGGTTGGGGCAATCAGCCCCAGCATTTT.

This clone was counted between two and nine times. This chain uses TRBV7-9 with TRBJ2-3, with D unclear. With 4 bases removed from V and 6 bases from J, the gap between germline ends came to 8 bases. Germline assignment: CDR1 SEHNR and CDR2 FQNEAQ (reference sequence). The CDR3 runs to 12 residues. This CDR3 reads CASSSNSDTQYF. CDR3 DNA: TGTGCCAGCAGCTCTAATTCCGATACGCAGTATTTT.

This clone was seen more than once but under ten times. The chain has TRBV7-3 and TRBJ2-1, with no clear D. The CDR3 contains 13 residues. V gave up 4 bases and J gave up 10 bases, with 14 bases separating them. Germline CDR1 reads SGHTA; CDR2 reads FQGTGA. The CDR3 nucleotides read TGTGCCAGCAGCTCGAAAGGTACCCGAGAGCAGTTCTTC. This encodes CASSSKGTREQFF.

The chain uses TRBV28 and TRBJ2-7; maybe TRBD2 (6 bases). V shed 3 bases and J shed 4 bases, with 16 bases lying between them. This CDR3 has 15 amino acids. CDR1 and CDR2 (germline): MDHEN, SYDVKM. This chain's CDR3 is CASSFGRRDWYEQYF. CDR3 DNA: TGTGCCAGCAGTTTCGGACGGAGGGATTGGTACGAGCAGTACTTC.

V is TRBV28 and J is TRBJ1-4; D is undetermined. Germline assignment: CDR1 MDHEN and CDR2 SYDVKM. The CDR3 sequence is 16 residues long. V lost 5 bases and J 8 bases, leaving 21 bases between the germline ends. The CDR3 bases are TGTGCCAGCAGTCAAGGAGGAGGCGGGCAAAAAGAAAAACTGTTTTTT. Translated, it gives CASSQGGGGQKEKLFF.

This rearrangement joins TRBV27 to TRBJ1-1; no firm D call. Germline values: CDR1 MNHEY, CDR2 SMNVEV (reference sequence). This CDR3 is built from 13 residues. V was cut by 2 bases and J by 5 bases, with 9 bases left in between. The CDR3 is CASSLRVETEAFF. CDR3 bases: TGTGCCAGCAGTTTAAGGGTCGAAACTGAAGCTTTCTTT.

The chain has TRBV10-1 and TRBJ2-2; D not resolved. Trimming removed 4 bases from V and 3 bases from J, with 6 bases in between. The CDR3 runs to 13 residues. The V gene's germline CDR1 is WNHNN and CDR2 SYGVQD (reference sequence). The CDR3 is CASSVTYTGELFF. The CDR3 DNA reads TGCGCCAGCAGTGTAACCTACACCGGGGAGCTGTTTTTT.

This clone was observed a few times. V and J are TRBV18 and TRBJ1-1; TRBD1 matches 9 bases. V was pared by 6 bases and J by 5 bases, with 7 bases of the junction left unmatched. Germline V gene data show CDR1 as KGHSH and CDR2 as LQKENI. This CDR3 spans 14 amino acids. The CDR3 sequence is CASSLDRGSTEAFF. CDR3 sequence (DNA): TGTGCCAGCTCTCTTGACAGGGGGAGTACTGAAGCTTTCTTT.

V and J are TRBV9 and TRBJ1-1, with TRBD1 as a possible D gene (6 bases). The CDR3 length is 13 residues. Trimming cost V 0 bases and J 5 bases, with 8 bases left between them. CDR1 SGDLS and CDR2 YYNGEE come from the germline V gene. The CDR3 bases are TGTGCCAGCAGCGTAGCTCAGGGGACTGAAGCTTTCTTT. This codes for CASSVAQGTEAFF.

The V gene is TRBV25-1, the J gene TRBJ2-7, with TRBD2 identical over 8 bases. The junction had 11 bases not matched to a gene; V was cut back by 4 bases and J by 6 bases. Germline lookup yields CDR1 MGHDK and CDR2 SYGVNS. There are 15 residues in the CDR3. In nucleotides, the CDR3 is TGTGCCAGCAGTGGAATAGGGACTAGAAACCCCGAGCAGTACTTC. It specifies CASSGIGTRNPEQYF.

This chain uses TRBV6-1 with TRBJ2-1, with 8 bases matching TRBD1. Germline trimming cut 1 base from V and 7 bases from J; bases unmatched to any gene: 6. The CDR3 loop spans 15 amino acids. CDR1 is MNHNS and CDR2 is SASEGT in the germline V gene. This CDR3 is CASSEVLDRANEQFF. Here the CDR3 DNA reads TGTGCCAGCAGTGAAGTACTGGACAGGGCTAATGAGCAGTTCTTC.

V usage is TRBV28 and J usage is TRBJ2-7; a possible D gene is TRBD2 (6 bases). This CDR3 is built from 13 residues. Germline CDR1 is MDHEN and CDR2 is SYDVKM. The V gene lost 4 bases and the J gene lost 0 bases, with 7 bases spanning the gap. The CDR3 nucleotides read TGTGCCAGCAGTTGGGGAGGCTCCTACGAGCAGTACTTC. Its translation is CASSWGGSYEQYF.